These T cell receptor beta chains were read from a single sample in a study of blood T cell repertoires in COVID-19. TCRdb's copy holds only in-frame clones and misses some; the assay was immunoSEQ multiplex PCR. Counted here are around 80,000 clones, roughly 80% occurring once; the ten biggest clones make up 15%. Sequencing input: peripheral blood. Receptors were obtained from a woman older than 75 with acute or convalescent COVID-19. CDR3s include the opening cysteine and the closing phenylalanine or tryptophan. Each record gives: J gene, D gene, clone size, CDR3 length, V gene, CDR3 DNA, CDR3 protein. The D gene is left open where the match is weak. Rows give clone size only sometimes, using once, few, many, or a class for an expanded clone.

j_call: TRBJ1-5
d_call: NA
clone_size: NA
cdr3_length: 14
v_call: TRBV2
cdr3_nt: TGTGCCAGCATGAGGCCCTGGGGCAATCAGCCCCAGCATTTT
cdr3_aa: CASMRPWGNQPQHF

j_call: TRBJ2-5
d_call: NA
clone_size: few
cdr3_length: 13
v_call: TRBV7-9
cdr3_nt: TGTGCCAGCAGCCCTCTCGAGAGGGAGACCCAGTACTTC
cdr3_aa: CASSPLERETQYF

j_call: TRBJ1-2
d_call: TRBD1
clone_size: NA
cdr3_length: 15
v_call: TRBV11-2
cdr3_nt: TGTGCCAGCACTAAGCCGGGACAGACGGGGTATGGCTACACCTTC
cdr3_aa: CASTKPGQTGYGYTF

j_call: TRBJ2-1
d_call: TRBD1
clone_size: many
cdr3_length: 15
v_call: TRBV5-1
cdr3_nt: TGCGCCAGCAGCTTAAGAGGGGGCTTTTACAATGAGCAGTTCTTC
cdr3_aa: CASSLRGGFYNEQFF

j_call: TRBJ2-7
d_call: TRBD2
clone_size: NA
cdr3_length: 15
v_call: TRBV7-9
cdr3_nt: TGTGCCAGCAGGGACTTACGGACTAGTGCCAACGAGCAGTACTTC
cdr3_aa: CASRDLRTSANEQYF

j_call: TRBJ2-1
d_call: TRBD2
clone_size: NA
cdr3_length: 16
v_call: TRBV15
cdr3_nt: TGTGCCACCAGCCCACCCCAAAGGGGACTAGCGAATGAGCAGTTCTTC
cdr3_aa: CATSPPQRGLANEQFF

j_call: TRBJ2-3
d_call: TRBD2
clone_size: NA
cdr3_length: 15
v_call: TRBV30
cdr3_nt: TGTGCCTGGGACACTAGCGGGGGAGGCACAGATACGCAGTATTTT
cdr3_aa: CAWDTSGGGTDTQYF

j_call: TRBJ2-2
d_call: TRBD2
clone_size: NA
cdr3_length: 16
v_call: TRBV3-1/TRBV3-2
cdr3_nt: TGTGCCAGCAGCCAGACTAGCGGGACGAACACCGGGGAGCTGTTTTTT
cdr3_aa: CASSQTSGTNTGELFF

j_call: TRBJ1-2
d_call: TRBD1
clone_size: once
cdr3_length: 14
v_call: TRBV27
cdr3_nt: TGTGCCAGCGGGACAGGGGGCGGAAACTATGGCTACACCTTC
cdr3_aa: CASGTGGGNYGYTF

j_call: TRBJ2-7
d_call: TRBD1
clone_size: NA
cdr3_length: 13
v_call: TRBV5-3
cdr3_nt: TGTGCCTCCCTAGGGACAGGGGAAGCCGAGCAGTACTTC
cdr3_aa: CASLGTGEAEQYF

j_call: TRBJ1-1
d_call: NA
clone_size: NA
cdr3_length: 14
v_call: TRBV30
cdr3_nt: TGTGCCTGGAGACCGGACAGAACGGTCACGGGAGGGGTCTTT
cdr3_aa: CAWRPDRTVTGGVF

j_call: TRBJ2-3
d_call: NA
clone_size: NA
cdr3_length: 13
v_call: TRBV11-2
cdr3_nt: TGTGCCAGCAGCTTCTCAGCGCTGGATACGCAGTATTTT
cdr3_aa: CASSFSALDTQYF

j_call: TRBJ2-2
d_call: NA
clone_size: once
cdr3_length: 15
v_call: TRBV7-2
cdr3_nt: TGTGCCAGCAGCACCAGACCGACAGTCACCGGGGAGCTGTTTTTT
cdr3_aa: CASSTRPTVTGELFF

j_call: TRBJ1-5
d_call: TRBD1
clone_size: NA
cdr3_length: 12
v_call: TRBV7-9
cdr3_nt: TGTGCCAGCCCACAGGGGAGTCAGCCCCAGCATTTT
cdr3_aa: CASPQGSQPQHF

j_call: TRBJ2-7
d_call: TRBD1
clone_size: NA
cdr3_length: 15
v_call: TRBV7-9
cdr3_nt: TGTGCCAGCAGCTTTAGACAGGGGAGCTCCTACGAGCAGTACTTC
cdr3_aa: CASSFRQGSSYEQYF

j_call: TRBJ1-2
d_call: TRBD1
clone_size: NA
cdr3_length: 14
v_call: TRBV29-1
cdr3_nt: TGCAGCGTTGTGGGCCAGGGGGCGGCCTATGGCTACACCTTC
cdr3_aa: CSVVGQGAAYGYTF

j_call: TRBJ2-1
d_call: NA
clone_size: NA
cdr3_length: 16
v_call: TRBV24-1
cdr3_nt: TGTGCCACCAGACCCGGTAGGGGACAATCCTACAATGAGCAGTTCTTC
cdr3_aa: CATRPGRGQSYNEQFF

j_call: TRBJ2-1
d_call: TRBD1
clone_size: NA
cdr3_length: 12
v_call: TRBV19
cdr3_nt: TGTGCCAGTAGTCACCGACAGGGTGAGCAGTTCTTC
cdr3_aa: CASSHRQGEQFF

j_call: TRBJ2-7
d_call: TRBD1
clone_size: few
cdr3_length: 16
v_call: TRBV11-3
cdr3_nt: TGTGCCAGCAGTAACATGGCCAGACAGGGTGGAGGCGAGCAGTACTTC
cdr3_aa: CASSNMARQGGGEQYF

j_call: TRBJ2-1
d_call: NA
clone_size: few
cdr3_length: 14
v_call: TRBV4-1
cdr3_nt: TGCGCCAGCAGCCAGGGGGGATTGGACAATGAGCAGTTCTTC
cdr3_aa: CASSQGGLDNEQFF

j_call: TRBJ1-1
d_call: TRBD1
clone_size: NA
cdr3_length: 15
v_call: TRBV5-6
cdr3_nt: TGTGCCAGCAGCTGGGGGACAGGACAGAACACTGAAGCTTTCTTT
cdr3_aa: CASSWGTGQNTEAFF

j_call: TRBJ2-3
d_call: NA
clone_size: NA
cdr3_length: 15
v_call: TRBV28
cdr3_nt: TGTGCCAGCGGCTGGCGGGGGCCCAGCACAGATACGCAGTATTTT
cdr3_aa: CASGWRGPSTDTQYF

j_call: TRBJ2-3
d_call: TRBD2
clone_size: NA
cdr3_length: 15
v_call: TRBV5-1
cdr3_nt: TGCGCCAGCAGAACCCAGCGGGGGGGCACAGATACGCAGTATTTT
cdr3_aa: CASRTQRGGTDTQYF

j_call: TRBJ1-2
d_call: NA
clone_size: NA
cdr3_length: 16
v_call: TRBV6-5
cdr3_nt: TGTGCCAGCAGTTACTCGAGTATCCCCGCGGGTCTGGGCTACACCTTC
cdr3_aa: CASSYSSIPAGLGYTF

j_call: TRBJ2-7
d_call: TRBD2
clone_size: NA
cdr3_length: 15
v_call: TRBV4-1
cdr3_nt: TGCGCCAGCAGCCTCGGGAGGTCGGCCCTCTACGAGCAGTACTTC
cdr3_aa: CASSLGRSALYEQYF

j_call: TRBJ1-4
d_call: NA
clone_size: NA
cdr3_length: 15
v_call: TRBV6-5
cdr3_nt: TGTGCCAGCAGTTACCCCAGGGGAACTAATGAAAAACTGTTTTTT
cdr3_aa: CASSYPRGTNEKLFF

j_call: TRBJ2-7
d_call: TRBD2
clone_size: NA
cdr3_length: 15
v_call: TRBV19
cdr3_nt: TGTGCCAGTAGTATCCAGGGCAGCGGGACCTACGAGCAGTACTTC
cdr3_aa: CASSIQGSGTYEQYF

j_call: TRBJ2-7
d_call: NA
clone_size: NA
cdr3_length: 11
v_call: TRBV5-1
cdr3_nt: TGCGCCAGCAGCAATCTGTACGAGCAGTACTTC
cdr3_aa: CASSNLYEQYF

j_call: TRBJ1-1
d_call: NA
clone_size: NA
cdr3_length: 13
v_call: TRBV6-5
cdr3_nt: TGTGCCAGCAGTCCTATACCTAACACTGAAGCTTTCTTT
cdr3_aa: CASSPIPNTEAFF

j_call: TRBJ2-3
d_call: NA
clone_size: NA
cdr3_length: 13
v_call: TRBV12-2
cdr3_nt: TGTGCAATTCCCCCTCTTTCACCGGGTACGCAGTATTTT
cdr3_aa: CAIPPLSPGTQYF

j_call: TRBJ1-2
d_call: NA
clone_size: NA
cdr3_length: 12
v_call: TRBV11-2
cdr3_nt: TGTGCCAGCAGCTTAGGCAGGGATGGCTACACCTTC
cdr3_aa: CASSLGRDGYTF

j_call: TRBJ2-7
d_call: TRBD1
clone_size: NA
cdr3_length: 16
v_call: TRBV5-1
cdr3_nt: TGCGCCAGCAGCTTGGGGGCCGGGACAGAGACCTACGAGCAGTACTTC
cdr3_aa: CASSLGAGTETYEQYF

j_call: TRBJ2-5
d_call: NA
clone_size: NA
cdr3_length: 16
v_call: TRBV9
cdr3_nt: TGTGCCAGCAGCGTAGCGGGACACCGAGCCCAAGAGACCCAGTACTTC
cdr3_aa: CASSVAGHRAQETQYF

j_call: TRBJ2-2
d_call: NA
clone_size: NA
cdr3_length: 15
v_call: TRBV25-1
cdr3_nt: TGTGCCAGCTCTGTGACAGGCGCTTACACCGGGGAGCTGTTTTTT
cdr3_aa: CASSVTGAYTGELFF

j_call: TRBJ2-7
d_call: NA
clone_size: few
cdr3_length: 12
v_call: TRBV12-3/TRBV12-4
cdr3_nt: TGTGCCAGCAGTCATAGCTCCTACGAGCAGTACTTC
cdr3_aa: CASSHSSYEQYF